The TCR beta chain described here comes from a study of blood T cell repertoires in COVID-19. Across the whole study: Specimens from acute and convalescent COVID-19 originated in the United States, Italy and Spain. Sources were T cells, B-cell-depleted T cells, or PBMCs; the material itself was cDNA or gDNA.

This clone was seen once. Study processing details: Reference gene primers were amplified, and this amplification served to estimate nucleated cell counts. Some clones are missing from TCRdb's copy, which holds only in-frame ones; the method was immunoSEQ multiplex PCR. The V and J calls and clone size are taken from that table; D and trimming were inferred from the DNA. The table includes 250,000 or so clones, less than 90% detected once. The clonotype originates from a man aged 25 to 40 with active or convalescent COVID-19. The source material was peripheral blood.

The CDR3 DNA follows: TGTGCCAGCAGAGGGGGGGCGGGTACAGATACGCAGTATTTT. Translating it yields CASRGGAGTDTQYF. The rearrangement joins TRBV27 to TRBJ2-3; D possibly corresponds to TRBD2 (7 bases). Per the germline V gene, CDR1 is MNHEY and CDR2 is SMNVEV (reference sequence). The CDR3 loop spans 14 amino acids. V lost 6 bases, J lost 3 bases, and 13 bases lay in between.